The 17 T cell receptor beta chains below all came from one sample that was sequenced in a study of blood T cell repertoires in COVID-19 (dated by TCRdb to about 2020). The library was made by the immunoSEQ multiplex PCR assay. TCRdb took over this immuneACCESS table, retaining in-frame rearrangements with V and J assigned. Such tables are incomplete; in checked studies, under half of the missing clones stem from an unresolved V gene, and the remainder is unexplained. Across this sample there are fewer than 300,000 clones, with around 80% seen only once. The ten largest account for around 6% of the sample. The sample was peripheral blood. The origin of the receptors is a man of 80 years or more with acute or convalescent COVID-19.

The chain is built from TRBV5-1 and TRBJ2-5, with D perhaps TRBD1 (6 bases). From germline, CDR1 is SGHRS and CDR2 YFSETQ. This CDR3 is 15 amino acids long. Between the trimmed V and J ends, which lost 4 bases and 1 base, there was a span of 14 bases. CDR3 sequence reads: CASSIGTLTQETQYF. In DNA form, the CDR3 reads TGCGCCAGCAGCATTGGGACACTCACCCAAGAGACCCAGTACTTC.

The chain uses TRBV10-3 and TRBJ1-1, with D maybe TRBD1 (6 bases). The germline gives CDR1 ENHRY, CDR2 SYGVKD. The CDR3 is 13 residues long. V lost 11 bases and J lost 5, with 18 bases in between. The CDR3 nucleotides read TGTGCCGCAAAACAGGGTGTGGGAACTGAAGCTTTCTTT. Translation gives CAAKQGVGTEAFF.

The gene calls are TRBV27 and TRBJ1-4; TRBD1 matches at 7 bases. Germline V gives CDR1 MNHEY, CDR2 SMNVEV (reference sequence). This CDR3 is 17 amino acids long. V gave up 5 bases and J gave up 8 bases; unmatched junction bases: 17. CDR3 region: CASSPIDTTGRVEKLFF. The DNA for the CDR3 is TGTGCCAGCAGTCCCATCGATACGACAGGGCGGGTCGAAAAACTGTTTTTT.

CDR3 nucleotide sequence: TGTGCCAGCGGGGGACAGATTAATGAAAAACTGTTTTTT. Protein: CASGGQINEKLFF. The genes are TRBV6-5 and TRBJ1-4, with 7 bases fitting TRBD1. The CDR3 runs 13 residues. The trim removed 8 bases at V and 4 bases at J, leaving 4 bases unmatched. CDR1 and CDR2 from the germline V gene are MNHEY and SVGAGI.

The chain recombines TRBV28 with TRBJ2-1, with D possibly matching TRBD2 (5 bases). Per germline, CDR1 MDHEN and CDR2 SYDVKM. Deletions cut 3 bases from V and 1 base from J, with 10 bases between. CDR3 size: 15 residues. This chain's CDR3 is CASSFRGLSYNEQFF. CDR3 bases: TGTGCCAGCAGTTTCCGGGGTCTGTCCTACAATGAGCAGTTCTTC.

The gene calls are TRBV5-1 and TRBJ1-2, with a weak D call TRBD1 (5 bases). Germline V gives CDR1 SGHRS, CDR2 YFSETQ. This CDR3 is 15 amino acids long. The V gene lost 4 bases and the J gene lost 7 bases, with 20 bases spanning the gap. In nucleotides, the CDR3 is TGCGCCAGCAGCGCGGGACTCAGGGATTCATTTGGCTACACCTTC. This sequence encodes CASSAGLRDSFGYTF.

The rearrangement joins TRBV28 to TRBJ1-5, with 7 bases identical to TRBD1. The ends lost 11 bases at V and 4 bases at J; junction bases unmatched: 5. The CDR3 runs 12 residues. CDR1 is MDHEN and CDR2 is SYDVKM in the germline V gene. The CDR3 region is CAGNRGNQPQHF. The CDR3 region has the DNA TGTGCCGGGAACAGGGGAAATCAGCCCCAGCATTTT. Full variable domain (outside the CDR3, taken from reference TRBV28 and TRBJ1-5): DVKVTQSSRYLVKRTGEKVFLECVQDMDHENMFWYRQDPGLGLRLIYFSYDVKMKEKGDIPEGYSVSREKKERFSLILESASTNQTSMYLCAGNRGNQPQHFGDGTRLSIL.

The J gene is TRBJ2-5, the V gene TRBV5-6; weak D call: TRBD2 (6 bases). Deletions cut 6 bases from V and 5 bases from J, with 14 bases between. The V gene's germline CDR1 is SGHDT and CDR2 YYEEEE. The CDR3 totals 13 residues. CDR3 sequence: CASTLGGGETQYF. CDR3 nucleotide sequence: TGTGCCAGCACCCTGGGAGGTGGGGAGACCCAGTACTTC.

The chain employs TRBV7-2 and TRBJ2-5, with 10 bases matching TRBD2. J lost 1 base, V lost 4 bases, and 6 bases had no gene match. The CDR3 covers 16 residues. CDR1 and CDR2 from the germline V gene are SGHTA and FQGNSA. CDR3 in amino acids: CASSYLAGVSQETQYF. Written as DNA, the CDR3 is TGTGCCAGCAGCTACCTAGCGGGAGTCTCCCAAGAGACCCAGTACTTC. The full variable domain, in which reference TRBV7-2 and TRBJ2-5 provide the parts outside the CDR3, is GAGVSQSPSNKVTEKGKDVELRCDPISGHTALYWYRQSLGQGLEFLIYFQGNSAPDKSGLPSDRFSAERTGGSVSTLTIQRTQQEDSAVYLCASSYLAGVSQETQYFGPGTRLLVL.

V gene TRBV28 combines with J gene TRBJ2-3; maybe TRBD2 (5 bases). The germline gives CDR1 MDHEN, CDR2 SYDVKM. The V and J ends lost 7 bases and 1 base respectively, with 9 bases between them. The CDR3 is 13 residues long. CDR3 residues: CASTPGGTDTQYF. CDR3 sequence (DNA): TGTGCCAGCACACCCGGGGGCACAGATACGCAGTATTTT.

The chain recombines TRBV7-2 with TRBJ1-1, with 8 bases that match TRBD1. The CDR3 has 15 residues. Germline loops: CDR1 SGHTA, CDR2 FQGNSA. V dropped 0 bases and J dropped 5; count of bases not matched to a gene: 5. This chain's CDR3 is CASSLAQTGGTEAFF. Here the CDR3 DNA reads TGTGCCAGCAGCTTAGCGCAAACAGGGGGTACTGAAGCTTTCTTT.

This chain links TRBV4-1 with TRBJ1-2; 7 bases match TRBD1. The CDR3 totals 15 residues. The germline V gene encodes CDR1 MGHRA and CDR2 YSYEKL. The ends lost 3 bases at V and 2 bases at J; junction bases unmatched: 6. This chain's CDR3 is CASSQAGTVNYGYTF. In DNA, the CDR3 is TGCGCCAGCAGCCAGGCCGGGACAGTCAACTATGGCTACACCTTC.

V is TRBV14 and J is TRBJ1-2; possibly TRBD1 for D (6 bases). Germline V gene lookup returns CDR1 SGHDN and CDR2 FVKESK. The V gene lost 1 base and the J gene lost 8 bases, with 17 bases spanning the gap. The CDR3 runs 15 residues. CDR3 bases: TGTGCCAGCAGCCAAGGGTCACAGGGTCGAGGAGGCTACACCTTC. The encoded protein is CASSQGSQGRGGYTF.

The chain carries TRBV30 and TRBJ2-1; no clear D. V was shortened by 3 bases and J by 3 bases, with 9 bases between the two germline ends. CDR3 length equals 13 residues. The V gene's germline CDR1 is GTSNPN and CDR2 SVGIG (reference sequence). CDR3: CAWRFNYYNEQFF. The CDR3 DNA sequence: TGTGCCTGGAGATTCAACTACTACAATGAGCAGTTCTTC.

This chain connects TRBV2 to TRBJ2-1, with D uncertain. This CDR3 contains 16 residues. Germline assignment: CDR1 SNHLY and CDR2 FYNNEI. The V and J ends lost 5 bases and 5 bases respectively, with 19 bases between them. The CDR3 is CASSHLFQRIDNEQFF. The CDR3 nucleotides are TGTGCCAGCAGTCACCTCTTCCAGCGAATCGACAATGAGCAGTTCTTC.

V is TRBV11-3 and J is TRBJ2-3; TRBD2 is a possible D gene (5 bases). Trimming took off 3 bases at V and 5 bases at J, with 9 bases between the two ends. This CDR3 has 13 amino acids. Germline CDR1 SGHNT, CDR2 YENEEA. CDR3 residues: CASSFPGRDTQYF. The DNA of the CDR3 is TGTGCCAGCAGCTTTCCGGGGAGAGATACGCAGTATTTT.

This clone appeared a single time. The rearrangement joins TRBV5-1 to TRBJ2-5, with a weak D call TRBD1 (7 bases). From germline, CDR1 is SGHRS and CDR2 YFSETQ. CDR3 size: 15 residues. The ends were cut back, 1 base at V and 3 bases at J, with 13 bases in the middle. In DNA, the CDR3 is TGCGCCAGCAGCTTGACACAGGGGACTGAAGAGACCCAGTACTTC. This sequence encodes CASSLTQGTEETQYF.